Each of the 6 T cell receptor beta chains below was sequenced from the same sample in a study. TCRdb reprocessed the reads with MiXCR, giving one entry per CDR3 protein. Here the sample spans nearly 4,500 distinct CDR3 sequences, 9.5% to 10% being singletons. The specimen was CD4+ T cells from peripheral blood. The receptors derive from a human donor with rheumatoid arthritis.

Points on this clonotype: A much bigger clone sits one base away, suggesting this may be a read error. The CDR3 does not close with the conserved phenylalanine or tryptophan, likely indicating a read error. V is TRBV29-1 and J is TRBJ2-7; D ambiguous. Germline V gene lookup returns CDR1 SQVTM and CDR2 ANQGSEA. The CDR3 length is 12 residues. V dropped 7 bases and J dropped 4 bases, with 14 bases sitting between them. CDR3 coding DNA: TGCAGCGCAGGACCTTCCCAGTACGAGCAGTACTTA. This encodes CSAGPSQYEQYL.

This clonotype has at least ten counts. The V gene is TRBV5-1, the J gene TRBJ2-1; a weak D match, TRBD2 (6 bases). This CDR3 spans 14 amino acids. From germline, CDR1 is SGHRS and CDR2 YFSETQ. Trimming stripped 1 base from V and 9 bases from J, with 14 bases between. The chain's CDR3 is CASSLSVAGLEQFF. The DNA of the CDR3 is TGCGCCAGCAGCTTGTCCGTCGCGGGACTTGAGCAGTTCTTC. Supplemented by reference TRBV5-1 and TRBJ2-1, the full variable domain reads KAGVTQTPRYLIKTRGQQVTLSCSPISGHRSVSWYQQTPGQGLQFLFEYFSETQRNKGNFPGRFSGRQFSNSRSEMNVSTLELGDSALYLCASSLSVAGLEQFFGPGTRLTVL.

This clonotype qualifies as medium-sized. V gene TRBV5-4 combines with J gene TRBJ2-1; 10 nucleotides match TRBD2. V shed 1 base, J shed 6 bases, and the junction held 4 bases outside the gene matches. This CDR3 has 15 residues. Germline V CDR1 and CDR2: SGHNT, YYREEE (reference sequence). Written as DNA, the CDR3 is TGTGCCAGCAGCTTGCAGTCTAGCGGGAGCAATGAGCAGTTCTTC. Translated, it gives CASSLQSSGSNEQFF.

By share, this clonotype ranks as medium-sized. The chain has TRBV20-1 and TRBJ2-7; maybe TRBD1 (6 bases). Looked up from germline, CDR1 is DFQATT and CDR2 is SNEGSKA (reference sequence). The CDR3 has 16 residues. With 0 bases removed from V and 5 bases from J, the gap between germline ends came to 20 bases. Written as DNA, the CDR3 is TGCAGTGCTAGAGACCCTAGACAGCTCAGGGGCCACGAGCAGTACTTC. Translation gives CSARDPRQLRGHEQYF.

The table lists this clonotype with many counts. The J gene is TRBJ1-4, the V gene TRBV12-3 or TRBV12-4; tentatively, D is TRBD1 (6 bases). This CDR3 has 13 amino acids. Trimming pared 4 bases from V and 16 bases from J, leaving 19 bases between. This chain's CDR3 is CASSWETPGHQFF. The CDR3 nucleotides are TGTGCCAGCAGTTGGGAAACGCCGGGACACCAGTTTTTT.

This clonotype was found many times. Here the CDR3 DNA reads TGTGCCAGCAGCTTAGAGACGGGGGCTTGGGAGACCCAGTACTTC. It is translated as CASSLETGAWETQYF. This sequence joins TRBV11-2 and TRBJ2-5; D is tentatively TRBD1 or TRBD2 (6 bases each). CDR3 size: 15 residues. Per germline, CDR1 SGHAT and CDR2 FQNNGV. Trimming took off 0 bases at V and 5 bases at J, with 13 bases between the two ends.